The 18 T cell receptor beta chains reported below all come from one sample, sequenced in a study of cytomegalovirus exposure and HLA in healthy donors. Clones were sequenced by immunoSEQ multiplex PCR, and TCRdb holds only the in-frame ones, with some missing. Of about 72,000 clones in the sample, approximately 94% were seen once. Sequenced input: PBMCs. The receptors come from a young woman in good health and CMV-seronegative.

This chain uses TRBV16 with TRBJ2-2; D unclear. The V end lost 4 bases, the J end lost 2 bases, and 11 bases lay between the germline ends. The CDR3 contains 15 residues. Germline CDR1 KGHSY, CDR2 FQNENV. The CDR3 DNA sequence: TGTGCCAGCAGCCCTACCGTTCCAAACACCGGGGAGCTGTTTTTT. As protein: CASSPTVPNTGELFF.

This clone has just a few counts. The chain has TRBV2 and TRBJ1-1; 10 bases are a match to TRBD1. CDR3 length: 15 residues. The J segment lost 11 bases and the V segment lost 7 bases, leaving 16 bases of the junction unmatched. Germline-derived CDR1 and CDR2 are SNHLY and FYNNEI. The CDR3, as DNA: TGTGCCAGCAATCGTAAAGGGACAGGGGTTTACGAGGCTTTCTTT. Its protein is CASNRKGTGVYEAFF.

The chain uses TRBV28 and TRBJ1-2; TRBD1 is a possible D gene (5 bases). The CDR3 is 14 amino acids. Germline V CDR1 and CDR2: MDHEN, SYDVKM. With 2 bases removed from V and 6 bases from J, the gap between germline ends came to 13 bases. The CDR3 region is CASSLGVGGNGYTF. The CDR3 nucleotides read TGTGCCAGCAGTTTAGGGGTGGGGGGAAATGGCTACACCTTC.

The chain has TRBV28 and TRBJ1-3, with D maybe TRBD1 (6 bases). The V gene's germline CDR1 is MDHEN and CDR2 SYDVKM. The V and J ends lost 5 bases and 1 base respectively, with 15 bases between them. The CDR3 is 16 residues long. CDR3: CASSRGGGPSGNTIYF. The CDR3 DNA reads TGTGCCAGCAGTCGAGGGGGGGGCCCTTCTGGAAACACCATATATTTT.

The chain carries TRBV7-8 and TRBJ2-7, with 9 bases lining up with TRBD2. In germline, CDR1 is SGHVS, CDR2 FQNEAQ. V dropped 1 base and J dropped 4; count of bases not matched to a gene: 8. The length of the CDR3 is 16 residues. CDR3 nucleotide sequence: TGTGCCAGCAGCTTAGTGCGGCGGGGGGGCCATTACGAGCAGTACTTC. Its translation is CASSLVRRGGHYEQYF.

CDR3 protein: CAWSVARQDNSPLHF. The CDR3 DNA follows: TGTGCCTGGAGTGTGGCGAGACAAGATAATTCACCCCTCCACTTT. The chain recombines TRBV30 with TRBJ1-6; no reliable D call. Germline V gene sequence: CDR1 GTSNPN, CDR2 SVGIG (reference sequence). This CDR3 region has 15 residues. V lost 0 bases to trimming and J lost 5 bases, with 11 bases between them.

V and J are TRBV4-1 and TRBJ2-7, with D uncertain. V was trimmed by 4 bases and J by 2 bases, leaving 12 bases between them. CDR1 MGHRA and CDR2 YSYEKL come from the germline V gene. The CDR3 sequence is 14 residues long. Here the CDR3 DNA reads TGCGCCAGCAGCCTTTCAACAGCAGCCTACGAGCAGTACTTC. Amino acid sequence: CASSLSTAAYEQYF.

The chain has TRBV6-5 and TRBJ2-7; no definite D call. Trimming shortened V by 6 bases and J by 2 bases, and 14 bases separated the two germline ends. Germline V lookup: CDR1 MNHEY, CDR2 SVGAGI. The CDR3 covers 14 residues. The CDR3 DNA sequence: TGTGCCAGCAGCCGAACTTCACTAACCTACGAGCAGTACTTC. Protein product: CASSRTSLTYEQYF.

The chain links TRBV5-1 to TRBJ2-3; tentative D call: TRBD2 (5 bases). The germline V gene encodes CDR1 SGHRS and CDR2 YFSETQ. This CDR3 region has 11 residues. The V gene lost 9 bases and the J gene lost 4 bases, with 9 bases spanning the gap. This chain's CDR3 is CATMEADTQYF. The CDR3 DNA reads as TGCGCCACCATGGAGGCAGATACGCAGTATTTT.

Only one count was recorded for this clone. V and J are TRBV9 and TRBJ1-3; 9 nucleotides agree with TRBD1. Germline CDR1 SGDLS, CDR2 YYNGEE. CDR3 size: 16 residues. The trim removed 3 bases at V and 0 bases at J, leaving 4 bases unmatched. The DNA for the CDR3 is TGTGCCAGCAGCGAGGGGGACAGGGTCTCTGGAAACACCATATATTTT. This codes for CASSEGDRVSGNTIYF.

The chain recombines TRBV19 with TRBJ2-5, with 7 bases aligning to TRBD1. This CDR3 is 15 amino acids long. Losses at the gene ends were 5 bases for V and 2 bases for J; bases not matched to a gene: 8. CDR1 LNHDA and CDR2 SQIVND come from the germline V gene (reference sequence). CDR3 region: CASSGRQGLQETQYF. The CDR3 DNA is TGTGCCAGTAGTGGCCGACAGGGATTGCAAGAGACCCAGTACTTC.

This clone was detected only a few times. The gene calls are TRBV27 and TRBJ2-7, with TRBD1 as a possible D gene (6 bases). This CDR3 region has 15 residues. In germline, CDR1 is MNHEY, CDR2 SMNVEV (reference sequence). The germline V and J ends were trimmed by 6 bases and 3 bases, with 18 bases remaining between them. As DNA, the CDR3 is TGTGCCAGCAGAGTACAGGGATCCCCCTACTACGAGCAGTACTTC. Protein product: CASRVQGSPYYEQYF.

The chain joins TRBV7-9 to TRBJ2-2; TRBD2 agrees at 10 bases. The CDR3 consists of 16 residues. Per the germline V gene, CDR1 is SEHNR and CDR2 is FQNEAQ (reference sequence). Trimming took 6 bases from V and 1 from J; bases not matched to a gene: 5. CDR3 nucleotides: TGTGCCAGCAGACAAAGCGGGGGGGAGAACACCGGGGAGCTGTTTTTT. It codes for CASRQSGGENTGELFF.

This rearrangement joins TRBV9 to TRBJ2-5, with a possible D match to TRBD1 (6 bases). Germline V gene sequence: CDR1 SGDLS, CDR2 YYNGEE. This CDR3 comprises 15 residues. V lost 3 bases and J 1 base, leaving 13 bases between the germline ends. The CDR3 DNA follows: TGTGCCAGCAGCGCCGGGACACCATTCCAAGAGACCCAGTACTTC. This sequence encodes CASSAGTPFQETQYF. Together with reference TRBV9 and TRBJ2-5, the CDR3 gives the full variable domain: DSGVTQTPKHLITATGQRVTLRCSPRSGDLSVYWYQQSLDQGLQFLIQYYNGEERAKGNILERFSAQQFPDLHSELNLSSLELGDSALYFCASSAGTPFQETQYFGPGTRLLVL.

V usage is TRBV11-2 and J usage is TRBJ2-2; 7 bases agree with TRBD2. V lost 5 bases and J lost 4; bases outside the gene matches: 7. There are 15 residues in the CDR3. Germline V gives CDR1 SGHAT, CDR2 FQNNGV. This chain's CDR3 is CASSPAASGTGELFF. CDR3 in DNA: TGTGCCAGCAGCCCAGCGGCTAGCGGCACCGGGGAGCTGTTTTTT.

The chain has TRBV7-9 and TRBJ2-3; D not certain. With 10 bases removed from V and 0 bases from J, the gap between germline ends came to 14 bases. Germline V lookup: CDR1 SEHNR, CDR2 FQNEAQ (reference sequence). The CDR3 is 14 residues long. The CDR3 coding sequence is TGTGCCACACCCGTCTCTAGTAGCACAGATACGCAGTATTTT. The encoded protein is CATPVSSSTDTQYF.

This chain links TRBV4-3 with TRBJ2-1, with 11 positions matching TRBD1. V was pared by 1 base and J by 6 bases, with 5 bases of the junction left unmatched. The CDR3 is 16 amino acids. CDR1 LGHNA and CDR2 YSLEER come from the germline V gene. CDR3 sequence (DNA): TGCGCCAGCAGCCAAGGGGGGGGGACAGGGGGCAATGAGCAGTTCTTC. It is translated as CASSQGGGTGGNEQFF.

J is TRBJ1-5 and V is TRBV2; no reliable D call. Germline V gives CDR1 SNHLY, CDR2 FYNNEI. This CDR3 is 15 amino acids long. V was clipped by 2 bases and J by 7 bases, with 15 bases between them. CDR3 DNA sequence: TGTGCCAGCAGTGAACGGGCCCCCCGGGGACAGCCCCAGCATTTT. Translated, it gives CASSERAPRGQPQHF.